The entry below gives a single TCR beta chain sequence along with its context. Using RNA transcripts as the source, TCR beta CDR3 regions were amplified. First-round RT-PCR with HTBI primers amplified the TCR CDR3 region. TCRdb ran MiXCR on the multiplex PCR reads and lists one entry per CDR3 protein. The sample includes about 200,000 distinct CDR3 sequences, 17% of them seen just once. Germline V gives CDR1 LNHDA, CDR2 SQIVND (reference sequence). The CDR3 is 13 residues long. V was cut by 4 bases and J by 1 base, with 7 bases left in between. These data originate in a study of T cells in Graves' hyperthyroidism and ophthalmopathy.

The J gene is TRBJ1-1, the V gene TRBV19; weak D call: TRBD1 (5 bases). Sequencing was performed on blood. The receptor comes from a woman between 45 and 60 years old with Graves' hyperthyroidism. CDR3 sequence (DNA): TGTGCCAGTAGTAACGACAGGAACACTGAAGCTTTCTTT. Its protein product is CASSNDRNTEAFF.